The following is a T cell receptor beta chain sequence with its context. CDR1 is MNHNS and CDR2 is SASEGT in the germline V gene. This CDR3 is 17 amino acids long. The trim removed 2 bases at V and 2 bases at J, leaving 10 bases unmatched. The sample originates from a study of OX40 agonist ivuxolimab in advanced cancers. Only in-frame clones appear in the TCRdb table, and some are missing; sequencing was by immunoSEQ multiplex PCR. Of 70,000 or so clones in the sample, over 75% were seen once. This chain joins TRBV6-1 and TRBJ2-3; 7 nucleotides align to TRBD1. Source: CD4+ or CD8+ T cells sorted from blood, taken in a trial of the OX40 agonist ivuxolimab. The source of this sequence is an adult with an advanced solid tumor such as melanoma, head and neck, liver or kidney cancer. The CDR3 DNA reads TGTGCCAGCAGTGAACAGGGGGTAATGCTGTTCACAGATACGCAGTATTTT. Translating gives CASSEQGVMLFTDTQYF.